This TCR beta chain emerged from a study of blood T cell repertoires in COVID-19. In the study overall: Acute-phase and convalescent COVID-19 samples originated in the United States, Italy and Spain.

In the case of this clone: This specimen includes other DNA sequences encoding the same CDR3.

The V end was cut by 2 bases, the J end by 2 bases, with 3 bases between. The CDR3 has 13 residues. CDR1 is MNHEY, CDR2 SVGAGI, per germline. Libraries were prepared by immunoSEQ multiplex PCR; TCRdb keeps only in-frame clonotypes and omits some of them. The table has approximately 100,000 clones, 88% seen once. V usage is TRBV6-5 and J usage is TRBJ2-2; D gene uncertain. The receptor was derived from a woman in her sixties with acute or convalescent COVID-19. Sequenced input: peripheral blood. CDR3 nucleotides: TGTGCCAGCAGTTACCAAAACACCGGGGAGCTGTTTTTT. This sequence encodes CASSYQNTGELFF.